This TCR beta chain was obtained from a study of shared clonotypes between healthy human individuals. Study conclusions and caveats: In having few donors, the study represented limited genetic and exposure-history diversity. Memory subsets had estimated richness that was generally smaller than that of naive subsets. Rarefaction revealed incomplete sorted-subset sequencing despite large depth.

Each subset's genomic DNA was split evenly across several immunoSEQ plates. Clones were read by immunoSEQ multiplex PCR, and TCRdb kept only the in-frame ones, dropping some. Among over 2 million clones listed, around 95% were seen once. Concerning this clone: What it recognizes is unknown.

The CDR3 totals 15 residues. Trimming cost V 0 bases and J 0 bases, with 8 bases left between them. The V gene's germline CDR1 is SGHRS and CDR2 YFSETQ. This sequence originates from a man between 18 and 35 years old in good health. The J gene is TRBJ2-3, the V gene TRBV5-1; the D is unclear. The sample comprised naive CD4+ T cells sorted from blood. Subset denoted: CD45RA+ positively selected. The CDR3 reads CASSLDQPSTDTQYF. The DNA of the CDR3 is TGCGCCAGCAGCTTGGACCAGCCTAGCACAGATACGCAGTATTTT.